One and the same sample provided the 32 T cell receptor beta chains below, sequenced in a study of blood T cell repertoires in COVID-19. Clones were sequenced by immunoSEQ multiplex PCR, and TCRdb holds only the in-frame ones, with some missing. The sample yields over 60,000 clones, around 80% seen once. Sequenced sample: peripheral blood. Receptor source: a human donor in a cohort sampled during active COVID-19.

The chain uses TRBV18 and TRBJ2-1, with D possibly being TRBD1 (5 bases). The CDR3 runs 13 residues. V lost 4 bases and J 6 bases, leaving 10 bases between the germline ends. The V gene's germline CDR1 is KGHSH and CDR2 LQKENI. The CDR3 here is CASSHADSNEQFF. The DNA for the CDR3 is TGTGCCAGCTCACACGCAGACAGCAATGAGCAGTTCTTC.

This chain links TRBV27 with TRBJ2-7, with TRBD1 matching 8 bases. The CDR3 is 16 amino acids. Germline loops: CDR1 MNHEY, CDR2 SMNVEV (reference sequence). V lost 5 bases to trimming and J lost 2 bases; unmatched junction nucleotides: 11. The CDR3 coding sequence is TGTGCCAGCAGTCCCGGACAGGGCCCCTTCCCCTACGAGCAGTACTTC. Its protein is CASSPGQGPFPYEQYF.

Of note for this clone: Mismatch with germline at one junction end may stem from a read error. Other DNA sequences in the sample encode the same CDR3. The rearrangement uses TRBV5-6 and TRBJ1-2; the D is unclear. Germline V gene data show CDR1 as SGHDT and CDR2 as YYEEEE. This CDR3 region has 13 residues. The CDR3 here is CASSLSRLYGYTF. The CDR3 bases are TGCGCCAGCAGCTTGTCCAGACTTTATGGCTACACCTTC.

This clone was detected once. The chain links TRBV6-5 to TRBJ2-3, with 8 bases lining up with TRBD1. The CDR3 contains 13 residues. Trimming took 6 bases from V and 3 from J; bases not matched to a gene: 2. Germline CDR1 MNHEY, CDR2 SVGAGI. DNA of the CDR3: TGTGCCAGCAGGAACAGGGGGACAGATACGCAGTATTTT. Translated: CASRNRGTDTQYF.

Notes on this clone: The same CDR3 also results from other DNA sequences found in this sample. This chain uses TRBV20-1 with TRBJ2-7, with unresolved D. The CDR3 totals 10 residues. V shed 2 bases and J shed 5 bases, with 4 bases lying between them. Germline V gene lookup returns CDR1 DFQATT and CDR2 SNEGSKA (reference sequence). The CDR3 nucleotides read TGCAGTGCTAGACTTGACGAGCAGTACTTC. Amino acid sequence: CSARLDEQYF.

This sequence joins TRBV19 and TRBJ1-2; D is perhaps TRBD1 (6 bases). The V end lost 7 bases, the J end lost 5 bases, and 14 bases lay between the germline ends. The CDR3 totals 13 residues. Germline-derived CDR1 and CDR2 are LNHDA and SQIVND (reference sequence). Written as DNA, the CDR3 is TGTGCCAGTACCCCGTTACAGGGTTATGGCTACACCTTC. Protein sequence: CASTPLQGYGYTF.

This clone appeared once. The V gene is TRBV13, the J gene TRBJ2-3, with D tentatively TRBD1 (6 bases). The V end was cut by 1 base, the J end by 3 bases, with 20 bases between. Germline CDR1 PRHDT, CDR2 FYEKMQ (reference sequence). The CDR3 loop spans 18 amino acids. The CDR3 region has the DNA TGTGCCAGCAGCTTAGCCCCAGTCCAGGGGATAGGTACAGATACGCAGTATTTT. Residues: CASSLAPVQGIGTDTQYF. The variable domain in full, completed from reference TRBV13 and TRBJ2-3, reads AAGVIQSPRHLIKEKRETATLKCYPIPRHDTVYWYQQGPGQDPQFLISFYEKMQSDKGSIPDRFSAQQFSDYHSELNMSSLELGDSALYFCASSLAPVQGIGTDTQYFGPGTRLTVL.

This clone has just a few counts. V usage is TRBV18 and J usage is TRBJ2-1; 10 bases align to TRBD2. The junction had 13 bases not matched to a gene; V was cut back by 3 bases and J by 8 bases. The CDR3 covers 17 residues. Germline CDR1 reads KGHSH; CDR2 reads LQKENI. In DNA, the CDR3 is TGTGCCAGCTCACCCCGAACCGGGACTAGCGATCGATATGAGCAGTTCTTC. This sequence encodes CASSPRTGTSDRYEQFF.

This clone was counted between two and nine times. The V and J genes are TRBV19 and TRBJ1-2; D gene unclear. Trimming took off 5 bases at V and 2 bases at J, with 9 bases between the two ends. CDR3 size: 13 residues. The germline V gene encodes CDR1 LNHDA and CDR2 SQIVND (reference sequence). CDR3 loop: CASSATENYGYTF. CDR3 coding DNA: TGTGCCAGTAGTGCAACCGAGAACTATGGCTACACCTTC.

The CDR3 DNA is TGTGCCAGCAGCCTTCACCCGGGACAGGGGACGAAAGAGACCCAGTACTTC. It codes for CASSLHPGQGTKETQYF. The chain joins TRBV2 to TRBJ2-5; 10 bases agree with TRBD1. From germline, CDR1 is SNHLY and CDR2 FYNNEI. This CDR3 is 17 amino acids long. After removal of 6 bases from V and 3 bases from J, the junction contained 13 bases not matched to a gene.

J is TRBJ2-7 and V is TRBV13, with D unresolved. The germline V and J ends were trimmed by 0 bases and 0 bases, with 9 bases remaining between them. The CDR3 contains 15 residues. Looked up from germline, CDR1 is PRHDT and CDR2 is FYEKMQ (reference sequence). The CDR3 is CASSLGLSSSYEQYF. The DNA of the CDR3 is TGTGCCAGCAGCTTAGGGTTATCGAGCTCCTACGAGCAGTACTTC.

The rearrangement uses TRBV6-5 and TRBJ2-5; no reliable D call. CDR3 length: 15 amino acids. Germline-derived CDR1 and CDR2 are MNHEY and SVGAGI. Trimming took 2 bases from V and 0 from J, leaving 10 bases between them. In nucleotides, the CDR3 is TGTGCCAGCAGTTACGGGCGTCGTCACCAAGAGACCCAGTACTTC. The encoded protein is CASSYGRRHQETQYF.

The chain recombines TRBV15 with TRBJ1-2; 9 positions agree with TRBD1. Trimming removed 4 bases from V and 6 bases from J; junction bases left unmatched: 9. This CDR3 spans 15 amino acids. CDR1 and CDR2 (germline): LNHNV, YYDKDF (reference sequence). The CDR3 loop is CATSKTGGSSNGYTF. The DNA of the CDR3 is TGTGCCACCAGCAAGACAGGGGGATCCAGTAATGGCTACACCTTC.

The rearrangement joins TRBV19 to TRBJ2-5; 9 positions match TRBD2. CDR3 length: 14 residues. CDR1 LNHDA and CDR2 SQIVND come from the germline V gene (reference sequence). V lost 7 bases and J lost 0; bases outside the gene matches: 3. CDR3 sequence reads: CASNSGSYQETQYF. The DNA for the CDR3 is TGTGCCAGTAATAGCGGGAGCTACCAAGAGACCCAGTACTTC.

The count of this clone is one. The chain has TRBV6-2 or TRBV6-3 and TRBJ2-1; 12 nucleotides align to TRBD2. CDR1 is MNHEY and CDR2 is SVGEGT in the germline V gene. This CDR3 contains 15 residues. V lost 4 bases, J lost 5 bases, and 3 bases stayed unmatched. The chain's CDR3 is CASSFLAGGNNEQFF. The CDR3 DNA sequence: TGTGCCAGCAGTTTCCTAGCGGGAGGGAACAATGAGCAGTTCTTC.

The rearrangement joins TRBV3-1 (or the pseudogene TRBV3-2) to TRBJ2-5; TRBD2 matches 7 bases. V lost 0 bases, J lost 4 bases, and 2 bases stayed unmatched. The V gene's germline CDR1 is LGHDT and CDR2 YNNKEL (reference sequence). The CDR3 has 14 amino acids. CDR3 nucleotides: TGTGCCAGCAGCCAAGATTGGGGGGGAGAGACCCAGTACTTC. This codes for CASSQDWGGETQYF.

In its sample, this clone was seen a few times. CDR3 in amino acids: CASTVGGTQTTQYF. The CDR3 nucleotides read TGTGCCAGCACCGTCGGGGGGACGCAAACAACTCAGTACTTC. The V gene is TRBV28, the J gene TRBJ2-4, with 7 bases fitting TRBD2. The V and J ends lost 7 bases and 12 bases, in that order; junction bases with no gene match: 15. Germline loops: CDR1 MDHEN, CDR2 SYDVKM. The CDR3 contains 14 residues.

This clone was observed a single time. The chain has TRBV2 and TRBJ2-7, with TRBD2 matching over 11 bases. Germline CDR1 reads SNHLY; CDR2 reads FYNNEI. V trimming: 6 bases; J trimming: 8 bases; junction bases outside the gene matches: 9. This CDR3 is built from 14 residues. CDR3 in DNA: TGTGCCAGCAGCGGCCTTGGGACTAGCGGCAAGCAGTACTTC. Its translation is CASSGLGTSGKQYF.

The chain recombines TRBV11-2 with TRBJ2-1; D not resolved. Trimming removed 0 bases from V and 10 bases from J, with 10 bases in between. Germline CDR1 SGHAT, CDR2 FQNNGV. The CDR3 totals 13 residues. The CDR3 DNA reads as TGTGCCAGCAGCTTAGACCCCATTCGGGAGCAGTTCTTC. It encodes CASSLDPIREQFF.

The chain joins TRBV3-1 (or the pseudogene TRBV3-2) to TRBJ2-3; D remains unclear. This CDR3 region has 14 residues. Trimming cost V 0 bases and J 0 bases, with 4 bases left between them. From germline, CDR1 is LGHDT and CDR2 YNNKEL (reference sequence). The CDR3 sequence is CASSQDPSTDTQYF. The CDR3 coding sequence is TGTGCCAGCAGCCAAGATCCGAGCACAGATACGCAGTATTTT.

The chain joins TRBV18 to TRBJ2-5, with a tentative D call TRBD2 (6 bases). The CDR3 spans 15 residues. Germline CDR1 and CDR2: KGHSH and LQKENI. V lost 4 bases to trimming and J lost 5 bases, with 17 bases between them. In nucleotides, the CDR3 is TGTGCCAGCTCACTCTCGGTCGTAGGAGGGGAGACCCAGTACTTC. Translating gives CASSLSVVGGETQYF.

This chain links TRBV11-1 with TRBJ2-7; TRBD1 matches 9 bases. Germline V CDR1 and CDR2: SGHAT, FQDESV (reference sequence). The ends lost 0 bases at V and 7 bases at J; junction bases unmatched: 7. This CDR3 is built from 15 residues. The CDR3 here is CASSLAGTGSLEQYF. The CDR3 DNA is TGTGCCAGCAGCTTAGCCGGGACAGGGAGTCTTGAGCAGTACTTC.

The V call is TRBV28, the J call TRBJ2-2, with D possibly matching TRBD2 (5 bases). Germline CDR1 reads MDHEN; CDR2 reads SYDVKM. The CDR3 sequence is 16 residues long. Trimming took off 5 bases at V and 6 bases at J, with 19 bases between the two ends. CDR3 nucleotide sequence: TGTGCCAGCAGTGTACTAGTCACATCCGACGCCGGGGAGCTGTTTTTT. Translated, it gives CASSVLVTSDAGELFF.

This rearrangement joins TRBV10-3 to TRBJ2-5, with TRBD2 identical over 7 bases. The V segment lost 4 bases and the J segment 2 bases; nucleotides outside the gene matches: 13. The CDR3 runs 17 residues. The V gene's germline CDR1 is ENHRY and CDR2 SYGVKD. The CDR3 region is CAISGALGRESQETQYF. In nucleotides, the CDR3 is TGTGCCATCAGTGGGGCTTTAGGGCGGGAGTCTCAAGAGACCCAGTACTTC.

This clone was counted only a few times. This sequence joins TRBV27 and TRBJ1-4, with 7 bases aligning to TRBD1. Germline values: CDR1 MNHEY, CDR2 SMNVEV (reference sequence). The V gene end was trimmed by 4 bases and the J gene end by 3 bases; junction bases not matched to a gene: 5. This CDR3 has 15 amino acids. The CDR3 here is CASSSFGTANEKLFF. Here the CDR3 DNA reads TGTGCCAGCAGTTCATTCGGGACAGCTAATGAAAAACTGTTTTTT.

The chain combines TRBV24-1 with TRBJ2-3, with 7 bases identical to TRBD1. Germline CDR1 and CDR2: KGHDR and SFDVKD. With V trimmed by 7 bases and J by 3 bases, 6 bases remained unmatched. The CDR3 is 14 amino acids. The DNA of the CDR3 is TGTGCCACCAGACAGGGGTTTGGAACAGATACGCAGTATTTT. Amino acids: CATRQGFGTDTQYF.

This chain links TRBV5-1 with TRBJ2-7; a possible D gene is TRBD1 (6 bases). The CDR3 runs to 15 residues. The germline V and J ends were trimmed by 4 bases and 2 bases, with 16 bases remaining between them. The V gene's germline CDR1 is SGHRS and CDR2 YFSETQ. CDR3 nucleotide sequence: TGCGCCAGCAGCCCGGCGTCAGGGGCCACCTACGAGCAGTACTTC. Its translation is CASSPASGATYEQYF.

The chain combines TRBV6-1 with TRBJ1-2; 7 bases are a match to TRBD1. The germline CDR1 and CDR2 sequences are MNHNS and SASEGT. V lost 2 bases, J lost 4 bases, and 7 bases stayed unmatched. This CDR3 region has 15 residues. This chain's CDR3 is CASSEIGGAVYGYTF. In nucleotides, the CDR3 is TGTGCCAGCAGTGAAATAGGGGGCGCGGTCTATGGCTACACCTTC.

This rearrangement joins TRBV6-5 to TRBJ2-7; 8 nucleotides agree with TRBD1. Trimming at V came to 6 bases and at J to 5 bases, leaving 12 bases not matched to a gene. CDR1 is MNHEY, CDR2 SVGAGI, per germline. The CDR3 consists of 15 residues. For the CDR3, the DNA is TGTGCCAGCAGCGAGGAAGGGACAGGTATAGACGAGCAGTACTTC. This codes for CASSEEGTGIDEQYF.

This clone has only one observation. The genes are TRBV4-3 and TRBJ1-2, with D possibly matching TRBD1 (5 bases). The V end lost 0 bases, the J end lost 8 bases, and 13 bases lay between the germline ends. Germline-derived CDR1 and CDR2 are LGHNA and YSLEER. The CDR3 is 14 amino acids. This CDR3 is CASSQETGSGGYTF. CDR3 coding DNA: TGCGCCAGCAGCCAAGAAACAGGCTCAGGGGGCTACACCTTC.

J is TRBJ1-5 and V is TRBV6-6; a possible D gene is TRBD1 (5 bases). The V end was cut by 5 bases, the J end by 4 bases, with 12 bases between. This CDR3 spans 14 amino acids. The germline gives CDR1 MNHNY, CDR2 SVGAGI (reference sequence). CDR3 region: CASSDGGVNQPQHF. CDR3 nucleotides: TGTGCCAGCAGTGACGGGGGGGTAAATCAGCCCCAGCATTTT.

The chain uses TRBV2 and TRBJ2-3; TRBD1 is a possible D gene (5 bases). Germline lookup yields CDR1 SNHLY and CDR2 FYNNEI. Trimming stripped 8 bases from V and 7 bases from J, with 16 bases between. CDR3 size: 13 residues. CDR3 residues: CASAPLAGYTQYF. CDR3 in DNA: TGTGCCAGCGCTCCCTTAGCAGGGTATACGCAGTATTTT.